This T cell receptor (beta chain) was identified in a study of shared clonotypes between healthy human individuals. Overall study results and limits: A handful of donors held about 5% of naive CD4 clonotypes in common.

The CDR3 length is 14 residues. Per the germline V gene, CDR1 is MGHDK and CDR2 is SYGVNS. Trimming cost V 3 bases and J 0 bases, with 6 bases left between them. Remarks on this clone: No antigen is known for it.

On sorted subsets, replicate PCRs used about 200 ng DNA, or tens of thousands of T cell genomes. The table came from immunoSEQ multiplex PCR; TCRdb's copy has only in-frame clones and leaves some out. Among about 730,000 clones, just under 75% were seen once, and the ten largest hold approximately 1.7%. The study drew all its donors from Caucasian adults living in Nashville, Tennessee. This chain joins TRBV25-1 and TRBJ2-1; D is undetermined. Material: memory CD4+ T cells sorted from blood. Described subset: CD45RA-negative fraction. This clonotype was sampled from a woman aged 25-40 years in good health. CDR3 region: CASSDESSYNEQFF. As DNA, the CDR3 is TGTGCCAGCAGTGACGAGAGCTCCTACAATGAGCAGTTCTTC.